These T cell receptor beta chains were read from a single sample in a study of blood T cell repertoires in COVID-19. Profiling relied on immunoSEQ multiplex PCR, and the TCRdb table lists in-frame clones only, not all of them. The sample yields around 300,000 clones, 80% to 95% seen once. Sequencing was done on a sample of peripheral blood. The origin of the receptors is a woman aged 25 to 39 with COVID-19, enrolled during active disease. Each CDR3 is given with its conserved first and last residue. The order of the fields is CDR3 DNA, CDR3 protein, V gene, D gene, clone size, J gene. A D gene is named only where the DNA matches it firmly. Rows give clone size only sometimes, using once, few, many, or a class for an expanded clone.

DNA: TGTGCCAGCAGCCATGTACAGGGCTACGAGCAGTACTTC; CDR3: CASSHVQGYEQYF; V: TRBV3-1/TRBV3-2; D: NA; size: NA; J: TRBJ2-7
DNA: TGTGCCAGCAGCAACAGGGGTGGGGATATGAACACTGAAGCTTTCTTT; CDR3: CASSNRGGDMNTEAFF; V: TRBV7-9; D: TRBD1; size: NA; J: TRBJ1-1
DNA: TGCAGTGCTAGTTTACAGGGAAAGGATGGCTACACCTTC; CDR3: CSASLQGKDGYTF; V: TRBV20-1; D: NA; size: NA; J: TRBJ1-2
DNA: TGTGCCAGCAGTCCCCCGGTCCGGGAGCTGTTTTTT; CDR3: CASSPPVRELFF; V: TRBV28; D: NA; size: NA; J: TRBJ2-2
DNA: TGTGCCACCAGCAGGAGACAGGGTCCTGAAAAACTGTTTTTT; CDR3: CATSRRQGPEKLFF; V: TRBV15; D: TRBD1; size: NA; J: TRBJ1-4
DNA: TGTGCCAGCAGCCGGGGGACAGCAAACTATGGCTACACCTTC; CDR3: CASSRGTANYGYTF; V: TRBV3-1/TRBV3-2; D: TRBD1; size: NA; J: TRBJ1-2
DNA: TGTGCCAGCAGCACAATTAATTCACCCCTCCACTTT; CDR3: CASSTINSPLHF; V: TRBV27; D: NA; size: NA; J: TRBJ1-6
DNA: TGTGCCAGCAGCCTCCGTGGGGGCCGCATTGCTAACTATGGCTACACCTTC; CDR3: CASSLRGGRIANYGYTF; V: TRBV5-6; D: NA; size: NA; J: TRBJ1-2
DNA: TGTGCCAGCAGCCAAGAGGCCGGCAGGGTAGACTATGGCTACACCTTC; CDR3: CASSQEAGRVDYGYTF; V: TRBV3-1/TRBV3-2; D: NA; size: NA; J: TRBJ1-2
DNA: TGTGCCAGCAGTCTGCAAAGACAGGGGGCGGAAAAACTGTTTTTT; CDR3: CASSLQRQGAEKLFF; V: TRBV6-5; D: TRBD1; size: NA; J: TRBJ1-4
DNA: TGTGCCAGCAGCGTATTTGACGGGACAGGGGATTCACCCCTCCACTTT; CDR3: CASSVFDGTGDSPLHF; V: TRBV9; D: TRBD1; size: NA; J: TRBJ1-6
DNA: TGTGCCAGCAGTCTGGGGGCAGGGGTCCAGCCCCAGCATTTT; CDR3: CASSLGAGVQPQHF; V: TRBV6-5; D: NA; size: NA; J: TRBJ1-5
DNA: TGTGCCAGCAGAACTCTCGGACTAGCGGGAGGGTTCTACGAGCAGTACTTC; CDR3: CASRTLGLAGGFYEQYF; V: TRBV27; D: TRBD2; size: NA; J: TRBJ2-7
DNA: TGTGCCAGCAGTTTCTATAGCAATCAGCCCCAGCATTTT; CDR3: CASSFYSNQPQHF; V: TRBV27; D: NA; size: NA; J: TRBJ1-5
DNA: TGTGCCAGCATCACCTCAGTGGAGACACAGGGCGGTGGCTACACCTTC; CDR3: CASITSVETQGGGYTF; V: TRBV7-9; D: NA; size: NA; J: TRBJ1-2
DNA: TGTGCCAGCAGCGACGGACAGGTTTGGGGCACTGAAGCTTTCTTT; CDR3: CASSDGQVWGTEAFF; V: TRBV6-5; D: TRBD1; size: NA; J: TRBJ1-1
DNA: TGTGCCAGCAGTCTTAGCGGGACCTACAATGAGCAGTTCTTC; CDR3: CASSLSGTYNEQFF; V: TRBV28; D: TRBD2; size: NA; J: TRBJ2-1
DNA: TGTGCCATCAGTTTCGACAGGACGAATCAGCCCCAGCATTTT; CDR3: CAISFDRTNQPQHF; V: TRBV10-3; D: NA; size: NA; J: TRBJ1-5
DNA: TGTGCCAGCAGGCGGCCTGGCGGGAGGACCTACGAGCAGTACTTC; CDR3: CASRRPGGRTYEQYF; V: TRBV11-2; D: TRBD2; size: NA; J: TRBJ2-7
DNA: TGTGCCTGGAGTGAAGTGGGACTACACTACGAGCAGTACTTC; CDR3: CAWSEVGLHYEQYF; V: TRBV30; D: TRBD2; size: once; J: TRBJ2-7
DNA: TGTGCCAGCAGCGCCGGGACAGGGGGCGGTTATGGCTACACCTTC; CDR3: CASSAGTGGGYGYTF; V: TRBV5-5; D: TRBD1; size: NA; J: TRBJ1-2
DNA: TGTGCCAGCAGCTTGCTACAGGGCACTCATTCACCCCTCCACTTT; CDR3: CASSLLQGTHSPLHF; V: TRBV5-4; D: NA; size: NA; J: TRBJ1-6
DNA: TGTGCCAGCACTAGGTCCCCGACGGAGTATGGCTACACCTTC; CDR3: CASTRSPTEYGYTF; V: TRBV2; D: NA; size: NA; J: TRBJ1-2
DNA: TGTGCCAGCAGTTTATCGCCTAGCGGGAGGAGGTGGGATGAGCAGTTCTTC; CDR3: CASSLSPSGRRWDEQFF; V: TRBV27; D: TRBD2; size: NA; J: TRBJ2-1
DNA: TGTGCCACCAGCAGGACAGTCCGCGAGACCCAGTACTTC; CDR3: CATSRTVRETQYF; V: TRBV15; D: NA; size: NA; J: TRBJ2-5
DNA: TGTGCCAGCAGCACGACAGGGGAGGGAAATGAAAAACTGTTTTTT; CDR3: CASSTTGEGNEKLFF; V: TRBV7-9; D: TRBD1; size: NA; J: TRBJ1-4
DNA: TGTGCCAGCAGCCGGGAGACCAGCTCCTACGAGCAGTACTTC; CDR3: CASSRETSSYEQYF; V: TRBV11-3; D: NA; size: NA; J: TRBJ2-7
DNA: TGCGCCAGCAGCCACTTTAGCGGGGTACAAGAGACCCAGTACTTC; CDR3: CASSHFSGVQETQYF; V: TRBV4-1; D: TRBD2; size: NA; J: TRBJ2-5
DNA: TGTGCCAGTACCCCGCGGGGTATCGGTGAAGCTTTCTTT; CDR3: CASTPRGIGEAFF; V: TRBV19; D: NA; size: NA; J: TRBJ1-1
DNA: TGTGCCAGCAGTAGGGACAGGGTTTCTTTTGGCGAGCAGTACTTC; CDR3: CASSRDRVSFGEQYF; V: TRBV6-5; D: TRBD1; size: NA; J: TRBJ2-7
DNA: TGTGCCAGCAGCGTAGGCGCGGGAGGGAACAATGAGCAGTTCTTC; CDR3: CASSVGAGGNNEQFF; V: TRBV9; D: TRBD2; size: NA; J: TRBJ2-1
DNA: TGTGCCAGCAGCTTAGCGGGCCCCTCGGGACAGCCCCAGCATTTT; CDR3: CASSLAGPSGQPQHF; V: TRBV7-2; D: NA; size: NA; J: TRBJ1-5
DNA: TGTGCCAGCAGCTTATGGCCAAACACAGATACGCAGTATTTT; CDR3: CASSLWPNTDTQYF; V: TRBV7-2; D: NA; size: NA; J: TRBJ2-3
DNA: TGTGCCACCAGTTCCGGGACTAGGTCCACCGGGGAGCTGTTTTTT; CDR3: CATSSGTRSTGELFF; V: TRBV24-1; D: TRBD2; size: once; J: TRBJ2-2